Listed below are T cell receptor beta chains from one sample, sequenced in a study of OX40 agonist ivuxolimab in advanced cancers. Method: immunoSEQ multiplex PCR; TCRdb's copy keeps in-frame clones and lacks some. The sample carries approximately 60,000 clones, over 80% recorded once. The sequencing here drew on CD4+ or CD8+ T cells sorted from blood, taken in a trial of the OX40 agonist ivuxolimab. These receptors were obtained from an adult with an advanced solid tumor such as melanoma, head and neck, liver or kidney cancer. Each CDR3 is given without its conserved first and last residue. A row's size may be missing; if present it is once, few, many or a size class.

v_call: TRBV5-1
j_call: TRBJ1-6
clone_size: .
cdr3_aa: ASSLGEGTGNSPLH

v_call: TRBV10-3
j_call: TRBJ2-5
clone_size: .
cdr3_aa: AISEHGTGDQETQY

v_call: TRBV20-1
j_call: TRBJ1-2
clone_size: .
cdr3_aa: SARQSLEGT

v_call: TRBV5-1
j_call: TRBJ2-1
clone_size: few
cdr3_aa: ASSLVQGANEQF

v_call: TRBV15
j_call: TRBJ1-3
clone_size: .
cdr3_aa: ATSFGPYSGNTIY

v_call: TRBV5-1
j_call: TRBJ1-4
clone_size: .
cdr3_aa: ASSPGTGGGGNEKLF

v_call: TRBV6-5
j_call: TRBJ1-2
clone_size: .
cdr3_aa: ASSESTDGYT

v_call: TRBV20-1
j_call: TRBJ2-7
clone_size: .
cdr3_aa: SAREAYEQY

v_call: TRBV6-6
j_call: TRBJ2-7
clone_size: .
cdr3_aa: ASRKLAGVSYEQY

v_call: TRBV7-2
j_call: TRBJ2-1
clone_size: .
cdr3_aa: ASSFNPGTSGGRRNEQF

v_call: TRBV19
j_call: TRBJ1-5
clone_size: .
cdr3_aa: ATHSGTVNQPQH

v_call: TRBV7-2
j_call: TRBJ1-2
clone_size: .
cdr3_aa: ASRKTGLGYT

v_call: TRBV19
j_call: TRBJ2-7
clone_size: .
cdr3_aa: ASGGQGAREQY

v_call: TRBV4-2
j_call: TRBJ1-2
clone_size: few
cdr3_aa: ASSLDRLDGYT

v_call: TRBV10-3
j_call: TRBJ1-2
clone_size: .
cdr3_aa: AINQRISNYGYT

v_call: TRBV10-3
j_call: TRBJ1-5
clone_size: .
cdr3_aa: AISAGLDQPQH

v_call: TRBV7-9
j_call: TRBJ2-3
clone_size: .
cdr3_aa: ASSRTLGGGPDTQY

v_call: TRBV5-1
j_call: TRBJ2-7
clone_size: .
cdr3_aa: ASSLTPGQGWYEQY

v_call: TRBV5-1
j_call: TRBJ2-1
clone_size: .
cdr3_aa: ASSYDRGNSYNEQF

v_call: TRBV7-2
j_call: TRBJ2-2
clone_size: .
cdr3_aa: ASSLVAGSNTGELF

v_call: TRBV5-6
j_call: TRBJ1-1
clone_size: few
cdr3_aa: ASSPGQREAF

v_call: TRBV6-4
j_call: TRBJ2-6
clone_size: .
cdr3_aa: ASKDSGANVLT

v_call: TRBV27
j_call: TRBJ2-1
clone_size: .
cdr3_aa: ASRPWDRNEQF

v_call: TRBV7-2
j_call: TRBJ2-1
clone_size: .
cdr3_aa: ASSWTGSDSYNEQF

v_call: TRBV5-8
j_call: TRBJ2-3
clone_size: .
cdr3_aa: ASSSASPDTQY

v_call: TRBV19
j_call: TRBJ1-2
clone_size: .
cdr3_aa: ASRRTGPGYGYT

v_call: TRBV6-1
j_call: TRBJ2-7
clone_size: .
cdr3_aa: ASINRVLHEQY

v_call: TRBV7-8
j_call: TRBJ2-7
clone_size: .
cdr3_aa: ASSLSSSLDAHEQY

v_call: TRBV7-9
j_call: TRBJ2-2
clone_size: .
cdr3_aa: ASSAALGPGTGELF

v_call: TRBV6-1
j_call: TRBJ1-1
clone_size: .
cdr3_aa: ASSADGGLNTEAF

v_call: TRBV7-2
j_call: TRBJ1-5
clone_size: once
cdr3_aa: ASSLGQSNQPQH

v_call: TRBV4-1
j_call: TRBJ2-7
clone_size: .
cdr3_aa: ASSQWSSGRAVSYEQY

v_call: TRBV5-5
j_call: TRBJ2-1
clone_size: .
cdr3_aa: ASSLLGQFHNEQF

v_call: TRBV5-1
j_call: TRBJ1-5
clone_size: .
cdr3_aa: ASSLTSSNQPQH

v_call: TRBV27
j_call: TRBJ2-1
clone_size: .
cdr3_aa: ASSLTGVAGGNFNEQF

v_call: TRBV7-2
j_call: TRBJ2-3
clone_size: .
cdr3_aa: ASSLYTDTQY

v_call: TRBV30
j_call: TRBJ1-2
clone_size: .
cdr3_aa: ALRVYGYT

v_call: TRBV27
j_call: TRBJ1-1
clone_size: .
cdr3_aa: ASRPEAEAF

v_call: TRBV5-5
j_call: TRBJ2-1
clone_size: .
cdr3_aa: ASSLWGQLSYNEQF

v_call: TRBV6-1
j_call: TRBJ2-3
clone_size: .
cdr3_aa: ASSPGGGLTDTQY

v_call: TRBV28
j_call: TRBJ1-2
clone_size: .
cdr3_aa: ASSGDRAPYGYT

v_call: TRBV4-1
j_call: TRBJ2-6
clone_size: once
cdr3_aa: ASSPLPLMVRSGANVLT

v_call: TRBV15
j_call: TRBJ2-2
clone_size: once
cdr3_aa: ATSREANTLGELF

v_call: TRBV10-3
j_call: TRBJ2-1
clone_size: .
cdr3_aa: ATVSPGQVYNEQF